What follows is one T cell receptor beta chain and its context. How the authors handled the data: Cell counts per sample came from amplifying reference gene primers. Sequenced by immunoSEQ multiplex PCR; TCRdb stores in-frame clones only, minus some. For V, J and clone size, that table is used; D and trimming come from the DNA. The table has some 250,000 clones, about 80% seen once. The CDR3 spans 17 residues. The V gene end was trimmed by 4 bases and the J gene end by 5 bases; junction bases not matched to a gene: 11. CDR1 and CDR2 (germline): SGHNT, YYREEE (reference sequence). The entry originates in a study of blood T cell repertoires in COVID-19. Study as a whole: COVID-19 samples from acute and convalescent phases originated in the United States, Italy and Spain.

Material: peripheral blood. The chain carries TRBV5-4 and TRBJ2-2; TRBD2 matches at 10 bases. This receptor was obtained from a man aged 30-40 years who had recovered from COVID-19. The CDR3 region has the DNA TGTGCCAGCAGCCGCAGGGCTAGCGGGGGACAGACCGGGGAGCTGTTTTTT. This encodes CASSRRASGGQTGELFF.